What follows are 20 T cell receptor beta chains derived from one specimen sequenced in a study of breast tumors, draining lymph nodes, adjacent tissues (TCRdb year 2016). The library was built by means of multiplex PCR. The instrument was an Illumina HiSeq 2000. The public sequencing data were trimmed at Q25 with fastp and processed into clonotypes with MiXCR by TCRdb, which kept only in-frame beta chains. Under each unique CDR3 protein, matching rows form one entry showing the most common genes and DNA. The table for this sample lists about 22,000 distinct CDR3 sequences; under 60% of them were counted only once. The biggest ten clones account for roughly 13% of the sample. Sequencing was performed on breast tumor tissue. Every receptor here comes from a female donor with breast cancer. Some clones in this sample may be carry-over from other donors' samples.

The chain employs TRBV2 and TRBJ1-6, with 7 bases fitting TRBD1. V shed 0 bases, J shed 4 bases, and the junction held 3 bases outside the gene matches. The germline CDR1 and CDR2 sequences are SNHLY and FYNNEI. There are 16 residues in the CDR3. This chain's CDR3 is CASSEAGTEYNSPLHF. In DNA form, the CDR3 reads TGTGCCAGCAGTGAAGCTGGGACAGAGTATAATTCACCCCTCCACTTT.

The V and J genes are TRBV6-4 and TRBJ2-2, with TRBD2 matching over 16 bases. The junction had 4 bases not matched to a gene; V was cut back by 2 bases and J by 4 bases. Per the germline V gene, CDR1 is MRHNA and CDR2 is SNTAGT. This CDR3 is 18 amino acids long. The CDR3 reads CASSDGTSGGARTGELFF. DNA of the CDR3: TGTGCCAGCAGTGACGGGACTAGCGGGGGGGCGCGCACCGGGGAGCTGTTTTTT.

The gene calls are TRBV12-3 or TRBV12-4 and TRBJ2-2, with 7 bases that match TRBD1. This CDR3 is 17 amino acids long. Trimming cost V 4 bases and J 3 bases; bases outside gene matches: 11. The chain's CDR3 is CASSSPGQATDTGELFF. The CDR3 nucleotides are TGTGCCAGCAGTTCCCCCGGACAGGCAACCGACACCGGGGAGCTGTTTTTT.

This clonotype is medium-sized (0.01 to 0.1%) within its sample. V is TRBV6-5 and J is TRBJ2-6; 10 bases agree with TRBD2. Per the germline V gene, CDR1 is MNHEY and CDR2 is SVGAGI. V was clipped by 2 bases and J by 0 bases; unmatched bases: 1. The CDR3 contains 17 residues. The CDR3 DNA is TGTGCCAGCAGTTACGTAGCGGGGGGCTCTGGGGCCAACGTCCTGACTTTC. Protein: CASSYVAGGSGANVLTF.

This clonotype was counted ten times or more. Being one base from a much bigger clone, this may be a read error. The chain recombines TRBV6-1 with TRBJ2-3; no clear D. Germline CDR1 MNHNS, CDR2 SASEGT. The CDR3 runs 14 residues. The germline V and J ends were trimmed by 5 bases and 7 bases, with 16 bases remaining between them. CDR3 residues: CASSQNLKGNTQYF. CDR3 nucleotides: TGTGCCAGCAGTCAAAATTTAAAGGGAAATACGCAGTATTTT.

The DNA for the CDR3 is TGTGCCAGCACAGCGGACACTAACACCGGGGAGCTGTTTTTT. It encodes CASTADTNTGELFF. This chain joins TRBV2 and TRBJ2-2; either TRBD1 or TRBD2 may supply D (5 bases each). This CDR3 has 14 amino acids. Germline values: CDR1 SNHLY, CDR2 FYNNEI. The V and J ends lost 7 bases and 2 bases respectively, with 11 bases between them.

This rearrangement joins TRBV12-3 or TRBV12-4 to TRBJ2-3; TRBD2 matches 14 bases. The CDR3 is 16 amino acids. Germline trimming cut 5 bases from V and 3 bases from J; bases unmatched to any gene: 4. The CDR3 loop reads CASSPGTSGSTDTQYF. For the CDR3, the DNA is TGTGCCAGCAGTCCCGGGACTAGCGGGAGTACAGATACGCAGTATTTT.

This clonotype was observed at least ten times. The chain is built from TRBV20-1 and TRBJ1-2; D call uncertain. This CDR3 region has 10 residues. Trimming removed 6 bases from V and 8 bases from J, with 10 bases in between. Germline loops: CDR1 DFQATT, CDR2 SNEGSKA (reference sequence). The CDR3 bases are TGCAGTGCCCCGGACGAGGGCTACACCTTC. Translated: CSAPDEGYTF.

The chain couples TRBV18 to TRBJ2-7, with D unresolved. From germline, CDR1 is KGHSH and CDR2 LQKENI. Trimming cost V 3 bases and J 0 bases, with 3 bases left between them. The CDR3 has 12 residues. DNA of the CDR3: TGTGCCAGCTCACCGGCCTCCTACGAGCAGTACTTC. This encodes CASSPASYEQYF.

This clonotype has just a few counts. The chain employs TRBV5-1 and TRBJ2-3; 13 bases map to TRBD2. V shed 0 bases, J shed 0 bases, and the junction held 4 bases outside the gene matches. The length of the CDR3 is 18 residues. Germline V gene sequence: CDR1 SGHRS, CDR2 YFSETQ. The CDR3 is CASSLGLAGGYSTDTQYF. The CDR3 DNA reads TGCGCCAGCAGCTTGGGACTAGCGGGGGGCTACAGCACAGATACGCAGTATTTT.

This clonotype was seen repeatedly, ten times or more. Since a much larger clone is just one base distant, this may be a read error. V and J are TRBV6-6 and TRBJ1-3; D is unclear. Between the trimmed V and J ends, which lost 5 bases and 2 bases, there was a span of 10 bases. The CDR3 covers 14 residues. From germline, CDR1 is MNHNY and CDR2 SVGAGI (reference sequence). The CDR3 sequence: CASSLWEAGNTIYF. The CDR3 DNA follows: TGTGCCAGCAGTCTTTGGGAGGCTGGAAACACCATATATTTT.

The genes are TRBV19 and TRBJ2-6; D is ambiguous. The CDR3 is 13 amino acids. CDR1 LNHDA and CDR2 SQIVND come from the germline V gene (reference sequence). The V gene lost 8 bases and the J gene lost 3 bases, with 8 bases spanning the gap. The CDR3 DNA follows: TGTGCCAGTCGCCTAGTTGGGGCCAACGTCCTGACTTTC. Its translation is CASRLVGANVLTF.

As to this clonotype: Lacking the conserved final phenylalanine or tryptophan, this CDR3 likely reflects a read error. The V gene is TRBV19, the J gene TRBJ2-7; TRBD1 is a possible D gene (5 bases). V gave up 5 bases and J gave up 7 bases, with 18 bases separating them. The CDR3 spans 14 residues. CDR1 LNHDA and CDR2 SQIVND come from the germline V gene (reference sequence). CDR3 in amino acids: CASSLLDRILEQYL. CDR3 nucleotide sequence: TGTGCCAGTAGTTTACTCGACAGAATACTTGAGCAGTACCTC.

This clonotype was counted a single time. This sequence joins TRBV7-2 and TRBJ2-7, with D tentatively TRBD1 (6 bases). In germline, CDR1 is SGHTA, CDR2 FQGNSA. The CDR3 extends over 15 amino acids. With 2 bases removed from V and 0 bases from J, the gap between germline ends came to 11 bases. The CDR3 protein is CASSLCTGLSYEQYF. For the CDR3, the DNA is TGTGCCAGCAGCTTATGCACAGGGCTCTCCTACGAGCAGTACTTC.

In this sample, this clonotype turned up many times. The chain is built from TRBV11-2 and TRBJ2-2, with no clear D. The CDR3 sequence is 14 residues long. Looked up from germline, CDR1 is SGHAT and CDR2 is FQNNGV. Deletions cut 3 bases from V and 3 bases from J, with 8 bases between. The CDR3 reads CASSFRQYTGELFF. The CDR3 DNA sequence: TGTGCCAGCAGCTTCCGGCAGTACACCGGGGAGCTGTTTTTT.

The gene calls are TRBV5-1 and TRBJ1-6; no firm D call. In germline, CDR1 is SGHRS, CDR2 YFSETQ. There are 14 residues in the CDR3. V lost 0 bases and J 3 bases, leaving 4 bases between the germline ends. The CDR3 region has the DNA TGCGCCAGCAGCTTGGGACACTATAATTCACCCCTCCACTTT. This gives the protein CASSLGHYNSPLHF.

V and J are TRBV12-3 or TRBV12-4 and TRBJ2-7, with D tentatively TRBD1 or TRBD2 (6 bases each). Trimming cost V 7 bases and J 0 bases, with 19 bases left between them. This CDR3 is 16 amino acids long. As DNA, the CDR3 is TGTGCCAGCAAACCCAATACAGGGACTGGCTCCTACGAGCAGTACTTC. This sequence encodes CASKPNTGTGSYEQYF.

This chain links TRBV20-1 with TRBJ2-1; D unresolved. Germline loops: CDR1 DFQATT, CDR2 SNEGSKA (reference sequence). This CDR3 contains 13 residues. V was cut by 5 bases and J by 10 bases, with 18 bases left in between. CDR3 coding DNA: TGCAGTGCTCCCACGAGCTTGGATGGGGAGCAGTTCTTC. Its protein product is CSAPTSLDGEQFF.

V is TRBV11-3 and J is TRBJ2-3, with 7 bases aligning to TRBD2. The CDR3 length is 15 residues. The germline V gene has CDR1 SGHNT and CDR2 YENEEA. J was trimmed by 0 bases and V by 2 bases; bases with no gene match: 2. CDR3: CASSLTSASTDTQYF. The DNA for the CDR3 is TGTGCCAGCAGCTTAACTAGCGCTAGCACAGATACGCAGTATTTT.

The rearrangement links TRBV18 to TRBJ1-2; 10 nucleotides match TRBD1. V dropped 5 bases and J dropped 3; count of bases not matched to a gene: 3. The CDR3 length is 14 residues. Germline values: CDR1 KGHSH, CDR2 LQKENI. The chain's CDR3 is CASSSGTGDYGYTF. CDR3 DNA sequence: TGTGCCAGCTCATCCGGGACAGGGGACTATGGCTACACCTTC.